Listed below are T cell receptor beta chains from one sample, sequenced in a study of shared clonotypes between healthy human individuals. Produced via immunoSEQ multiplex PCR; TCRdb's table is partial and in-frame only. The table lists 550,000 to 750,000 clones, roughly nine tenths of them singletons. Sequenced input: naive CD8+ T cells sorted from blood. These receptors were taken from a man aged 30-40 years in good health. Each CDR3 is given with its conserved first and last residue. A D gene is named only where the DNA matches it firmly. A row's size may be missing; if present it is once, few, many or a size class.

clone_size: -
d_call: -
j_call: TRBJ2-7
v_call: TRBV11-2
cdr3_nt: TGTGCCAGCAGCCTGGAGAGGTCCTACGAGCAGTACTTC
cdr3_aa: CASSLERSYEQYF

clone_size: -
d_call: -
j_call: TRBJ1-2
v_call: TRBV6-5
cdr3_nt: TGTGCCAGCAGTCCGGGGAGGGACTATGGCTACACCTTC
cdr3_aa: CASSPGRDYGYTF

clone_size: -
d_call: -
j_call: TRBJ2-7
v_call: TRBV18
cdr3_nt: TGTGCCAGCTCACCATCTCGCTCCTCGAACTCCTACGAGCAGTACTTC
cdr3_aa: CASSPSRSSNSYEQYF

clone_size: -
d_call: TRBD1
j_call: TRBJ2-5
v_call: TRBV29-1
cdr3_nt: TGCAGCGTTGTAAGAGCAGGGGGCGGAGAGACCCAGTACTTC
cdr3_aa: CSVVRAGGGETQYF

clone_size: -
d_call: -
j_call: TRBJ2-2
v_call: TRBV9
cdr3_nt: TGTGCCAGCAGCGTGGGAGGGGGAACCGGGGAGCTGTTTTTT
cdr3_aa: CASSVGGGTGELFF

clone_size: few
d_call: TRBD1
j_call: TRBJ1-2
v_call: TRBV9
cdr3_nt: TGTGCCAGCAAGGACAGGGTGAATGGCTACACCTTC
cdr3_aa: CASKDRVNGYTF

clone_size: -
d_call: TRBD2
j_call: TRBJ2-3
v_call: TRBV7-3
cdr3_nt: TGTGCCAGCAGCTTAGCGTATAGCGGGAGCGGTGTGAACACAGATACGCAGTATTTT
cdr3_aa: CASSLAYSGSGVNTDTQYF

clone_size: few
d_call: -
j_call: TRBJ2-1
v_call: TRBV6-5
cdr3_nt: TGTGCCAGCAGCTCCGGGCCACGGGTCCATGAGCAGTTCTTC
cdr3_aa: CASSSGPRVHEQFF

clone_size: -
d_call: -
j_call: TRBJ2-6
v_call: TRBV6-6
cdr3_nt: TGTGCCAGCATCTCCAGGGAAGATGGGGCCAACGTCCTGACTTTC
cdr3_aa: CASISREDGANVLTF

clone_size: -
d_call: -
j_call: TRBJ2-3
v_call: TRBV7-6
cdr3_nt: TGTGCCAGCAGCTTGGGCGAGGGAAACACAGATACGCAGTATTTT
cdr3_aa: CASSLGEGNTDTQYF

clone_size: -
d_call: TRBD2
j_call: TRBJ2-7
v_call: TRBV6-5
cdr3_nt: TGTGCCAGCAGTTCCCGGGGGGGAAGCGGAGTCTACGAGCAGTACTTC
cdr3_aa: CASSSRGGSGVYEQYF

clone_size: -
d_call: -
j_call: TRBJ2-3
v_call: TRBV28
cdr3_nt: TGTGCCAGCTCCCGGGACTCCAACACAGATACGCAGTATTTT
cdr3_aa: CASSRDSNTDTQYF

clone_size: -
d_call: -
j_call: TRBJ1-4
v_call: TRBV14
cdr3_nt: TGTGCCAGCAGCGCCCGGGCGGGGGGCCGGGAAAAACTGTTTTTT
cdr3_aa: CASSARAGGREKLFF

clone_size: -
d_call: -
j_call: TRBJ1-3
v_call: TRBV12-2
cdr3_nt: TGTGCAAGTCGCTTTTGGGGTGGAAACACCATATATTTT
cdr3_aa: CASRFWGGNTIYF

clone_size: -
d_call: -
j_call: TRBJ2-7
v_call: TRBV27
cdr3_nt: TGTGCCAGCAGTTCCAACGCTAAGGTGAACTCCTACGAGCAGTACTTC
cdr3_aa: CASSSNAKVNSYEQYF

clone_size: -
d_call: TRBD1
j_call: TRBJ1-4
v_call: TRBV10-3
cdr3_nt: TGTGCCATCAGGAGGACAGGTTCTCATAATGAAAAACTGTTTTTT
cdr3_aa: CAIRRTGSHNEKLFF

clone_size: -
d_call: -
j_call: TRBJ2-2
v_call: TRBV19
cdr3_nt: TGTGCCAGTAGTATCCCGCTGGACAGAAGTTACACCGGGGAGCTGTTTTTT
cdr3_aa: CASSIPLDRSYTGELFF

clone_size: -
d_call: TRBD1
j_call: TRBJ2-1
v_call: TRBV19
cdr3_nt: TGTGCCAGTAGAACCGGACAGGGGGCATGGAATGAGCAGTTCTTC
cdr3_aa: CASRTGQGAWNEQFF

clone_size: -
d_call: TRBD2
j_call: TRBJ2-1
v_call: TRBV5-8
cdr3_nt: TGTGCCAGCAGCCCCGGACTAGCGGGAGCGGATGAGCAGTTCTTC
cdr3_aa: CASSPGLAGADEQFF

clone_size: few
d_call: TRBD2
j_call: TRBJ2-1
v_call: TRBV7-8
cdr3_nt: TGTGCCAGCAGCTTTAGTCGACTAGCGGGAAACAATGAGCAGTTCTTC
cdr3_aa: CASSFSRLAGNNEQFF

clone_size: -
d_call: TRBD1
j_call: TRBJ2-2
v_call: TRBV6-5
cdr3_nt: TGTGCCAGCAGTTTAACAGGGGGCTCCGGGGAGCTGTTTTTT
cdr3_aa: CASSLTGGSGELFF

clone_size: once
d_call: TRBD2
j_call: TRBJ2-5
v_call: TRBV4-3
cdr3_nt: TGCGCCAGCAGCCCATCCCAGCGGGACCGGGGAGAGACCCAGTACTTC
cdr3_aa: CASSPSQRDRGETQYF